This T cell receptor (beta chain) was sequenced in a study of blood T cell repertoires in COVID-19. Background on the study: Sites across the United States, Italy and Spain contributed samples from acute and convalescent COVID-19. T cells, B-cell-depleted T cells, or PBMCs supplied cDNA or gDNA.

Original handling: Amplifying reference gene primers gave estimates of nucleated cell counts. Method: immunoSEQ multiplex PCR; TCRdb's copy keeps in-frame clones and lacks some. V and J calls and clone size are as listed in that table; D and trimming were resolved from the DNA. The sample has some 100,000 clones, roughly 80% seen once; the top ten hold 10% to 15%. Sequenced input: peripheral blood. The clonotype was recovered from a woman in her 70s with active or convalescent COVID-19.

DNA for the CDR3: TGCAGCGTTGAAGTTCGGACTAGCGGGAGGCGGGAGACCCAGTACTTC. Protein: CSVEVRTSGRRETQYF. V and J are TRBV29-1 and TRBJ2-5; 14 bases match TRBD2. The ends lost 1 base at V and 5 bases at J; junction bases unmatched: 6. This CDR3 comprises 16 residues. In germline, CDR1 is SQVTM, CDR2 ANQGSEA.